This T cell receptor beta chain was captured in a study of blood T cell repertoires in COVID-19. Repertoires were generated with immunoSEQ multiplex PCR, while TCRdb's copy carries only in-frame clones and drops some. The repertoire consists of 75,000 or so clones, with roughly 90% occurring once and the leading ten covering around 7.9%. V gave up 3 bases and J gave up 3 bases, with 12 bases separating them. CDR3 length: 15 amino acids. The V gene's germline CDR1 is MGHDK and CDR2 SYGVNS. The receptor was isolated from a man in his 70s with acute or convalescent COVID-19. Sequenced: peripheral blood. This chain links TRBV25-1 with TRBJ2-1; no firm D call. DNA for the CDR3: TGTGCCAGCAGTGATGAGGCACGAAACTACAATGAGCAGTTCTTC. Amino acid sequence: CASSDEARNYNEQFF.